This T cell receptor (beta chain) was captured in a study of T cells in Graves' hyperthyroidism and ophthalmopathy. This CDR3 spans 11 amino acids. Deletions cut 0 bases from V and 11 bases from J, with 6 bases between. CDR1 and CDR2 from the germline V gene are LNHNV and YYDKDF (reference sequence). Absent ophthalmopathy progression within 18 months defined stable Graves' hyperthyroidism. This clonotype came up a few times. The antigen is unknown. RNA transcripts were the template for amplifying TCR beta CDR3 regions. First-round RT-PCR with HTBI primers amplified the TCR CDR3 region. Using its own MiXCR run on the multiplex PCR reads, TCRdb lists one record per CDR3 protein. The profile shows approximately 700,000 distinct CDR3 sequences, about 16% of them singletons. Overall study findings and caveats: In the analysis, a 13 V-J model separated ophthalmopathy from stable hyperthyroidism.

The sequenced material came from blood. The source of this sequence is a man aged 18 to 35 with Graves' hyperthyroidism. The chain is built from TRBV15 and TRBJ2-3; D is unresolved. CDR3 sequence: CATSRDKGQYF. The DNA for the CDR3 is TGTGCCACCAGCAGAGATAAGGGGCAGTATTTT.